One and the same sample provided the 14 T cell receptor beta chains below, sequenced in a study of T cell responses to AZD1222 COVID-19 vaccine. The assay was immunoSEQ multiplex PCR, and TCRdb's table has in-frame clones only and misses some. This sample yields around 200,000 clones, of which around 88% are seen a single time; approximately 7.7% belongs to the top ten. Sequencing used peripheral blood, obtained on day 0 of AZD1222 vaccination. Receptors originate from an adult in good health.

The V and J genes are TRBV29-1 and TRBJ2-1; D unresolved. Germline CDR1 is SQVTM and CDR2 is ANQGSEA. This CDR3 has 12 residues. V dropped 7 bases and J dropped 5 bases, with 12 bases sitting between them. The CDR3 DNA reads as TGCAGCGGCGCCCCAAGCGACAATGAGCAGTTCTTC. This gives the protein CSGAPSDNEQFF.

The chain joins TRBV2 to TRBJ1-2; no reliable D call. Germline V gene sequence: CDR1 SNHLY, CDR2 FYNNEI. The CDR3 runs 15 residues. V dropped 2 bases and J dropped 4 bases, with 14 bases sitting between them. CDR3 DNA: TGTGCCAGCAGTGAATATTTGTCGGCAGTCTATGGCTACACCTTC. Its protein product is CASSEYLSAVYGYTF.

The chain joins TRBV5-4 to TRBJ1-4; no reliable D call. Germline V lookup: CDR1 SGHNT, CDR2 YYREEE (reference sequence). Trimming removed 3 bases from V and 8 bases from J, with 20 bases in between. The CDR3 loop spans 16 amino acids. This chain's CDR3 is CASSSLRAGDSEKLFF. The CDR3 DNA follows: TGTGCCAGCAGCTCCCTCCGGGCCGGGGATAGCGAAAAACTGTTTTTT. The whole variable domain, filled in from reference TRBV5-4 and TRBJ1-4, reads ETGVTQSPTHLIKTRGQQVTLRCSSQSGHNTVSWYQQALGQGPQFIFQYYREEENGRGNFPPRFSGLQFPNYSSELNVNALELDDSALYLCASSSLRAGDSEKLFFGSGTQLSVL.

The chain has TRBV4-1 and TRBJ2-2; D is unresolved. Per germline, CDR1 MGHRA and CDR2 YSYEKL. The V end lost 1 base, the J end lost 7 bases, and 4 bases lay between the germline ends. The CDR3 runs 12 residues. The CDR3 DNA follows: TGCGCCAGCAGCCAAGTCAGCGGGGAGCTGTTTTTT. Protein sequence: CASSQVSGELFF.

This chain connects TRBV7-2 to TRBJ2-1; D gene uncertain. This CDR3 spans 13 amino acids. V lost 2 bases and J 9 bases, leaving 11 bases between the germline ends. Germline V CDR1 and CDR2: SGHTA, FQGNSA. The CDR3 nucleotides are TGTGCCAGCAGCTTAAAGGGCGGCCGTGAGCAGTTCTTC. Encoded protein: CASSLKGGREQFF.

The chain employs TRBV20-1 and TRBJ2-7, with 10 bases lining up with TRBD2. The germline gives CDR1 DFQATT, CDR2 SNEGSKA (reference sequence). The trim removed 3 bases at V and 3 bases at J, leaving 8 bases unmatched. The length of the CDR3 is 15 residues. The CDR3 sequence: CSASIGLAANYEQYF. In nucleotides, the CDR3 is TGCAGTGCTAGTATAGGACTAGCGGCGAACTACGAGCAGTACTTC.

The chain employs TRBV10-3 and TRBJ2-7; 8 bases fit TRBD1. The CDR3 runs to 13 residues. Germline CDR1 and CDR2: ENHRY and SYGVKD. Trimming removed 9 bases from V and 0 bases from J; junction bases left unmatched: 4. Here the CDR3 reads CAIGTGSSYEQYF. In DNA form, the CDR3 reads TGTGCCATTGGGACAGGAAGCTCCTACGAGCAGTACTTC.

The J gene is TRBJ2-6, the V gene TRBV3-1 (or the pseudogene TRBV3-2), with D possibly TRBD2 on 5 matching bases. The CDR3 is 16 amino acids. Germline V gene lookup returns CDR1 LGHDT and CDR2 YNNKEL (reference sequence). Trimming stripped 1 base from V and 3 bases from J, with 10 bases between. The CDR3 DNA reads TGTGCCAGCAGCCAAGTAGTAGGGAGTGGGGCCAACGTCCTGACTTTC. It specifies CASSQVVGSGANVLTF.

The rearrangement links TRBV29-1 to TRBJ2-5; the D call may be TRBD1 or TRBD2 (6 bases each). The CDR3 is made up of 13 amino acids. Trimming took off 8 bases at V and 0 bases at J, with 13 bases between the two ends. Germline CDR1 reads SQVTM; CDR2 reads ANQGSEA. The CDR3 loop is CSLGGLNQETQYF. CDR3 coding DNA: TGCAGCCTTGGGGGGCTTAACCAAGAGACCCAGTACTTC.

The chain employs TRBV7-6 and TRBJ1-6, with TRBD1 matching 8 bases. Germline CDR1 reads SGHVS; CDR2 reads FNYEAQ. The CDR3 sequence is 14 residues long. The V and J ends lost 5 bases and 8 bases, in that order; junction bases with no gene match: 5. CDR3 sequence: CASSQDRGDSPLHF. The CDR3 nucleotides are TGTGCCAGCAGCCAAGACAGGGGTGATTCACCCCTCCACTTT. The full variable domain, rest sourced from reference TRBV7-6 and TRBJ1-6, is GAGVSQSPRYKVTKRGQDVALRCDPISGHVSLYWYRQALGQGPEFLTYFNYEAQQDKSGLPNDRFSAERPEGSISTLTIQRTEQRDSAMYRCASSQDRGDSPLHFGNGTRLTVT.

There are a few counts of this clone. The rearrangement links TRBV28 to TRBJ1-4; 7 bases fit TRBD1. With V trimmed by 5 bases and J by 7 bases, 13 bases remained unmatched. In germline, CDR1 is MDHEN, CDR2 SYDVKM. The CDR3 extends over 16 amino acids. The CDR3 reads CASSTILRGWGEKLFF. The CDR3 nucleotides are TGTGCCAGCAGTACTATTCTCAGGGGGTGGGGTGAAAAACTGTTTTTT.

CDR3 bases: TGTGCCAGCAGTGTACAGGGGTCCGATCAGCCCCAGCATTTT. This translates into CASSVQGSDQPQHF. This rearrangement joins TRBV2 to TRBJ1-5; 7 positions agree with TRBD1. The CDR3 is 14 amino acids. The germline CDR1 and CDR2 sequences are SNHLY and FYNNEI. V lost 4 bases to trimming and J lost 5 bases; unmatched junction nucleotides: 5.

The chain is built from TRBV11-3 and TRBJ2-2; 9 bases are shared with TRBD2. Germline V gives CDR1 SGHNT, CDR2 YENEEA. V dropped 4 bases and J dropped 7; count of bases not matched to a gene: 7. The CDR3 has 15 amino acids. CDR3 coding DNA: TGTGCCAGCAGCTCCGGGACTAGCTTCGGCGGGGAGCTGTTTTTT. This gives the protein CASSSGTSFGGELFF.

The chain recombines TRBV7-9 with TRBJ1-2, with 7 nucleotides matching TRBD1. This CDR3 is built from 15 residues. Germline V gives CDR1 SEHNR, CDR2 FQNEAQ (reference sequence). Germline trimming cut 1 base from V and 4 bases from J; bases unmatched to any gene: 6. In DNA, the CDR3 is TGTGCCAGCAGCTTAGTCAAACAGGGGTTCTATGGCTACACCTTC. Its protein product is CASSLVKQGFYGYTF.